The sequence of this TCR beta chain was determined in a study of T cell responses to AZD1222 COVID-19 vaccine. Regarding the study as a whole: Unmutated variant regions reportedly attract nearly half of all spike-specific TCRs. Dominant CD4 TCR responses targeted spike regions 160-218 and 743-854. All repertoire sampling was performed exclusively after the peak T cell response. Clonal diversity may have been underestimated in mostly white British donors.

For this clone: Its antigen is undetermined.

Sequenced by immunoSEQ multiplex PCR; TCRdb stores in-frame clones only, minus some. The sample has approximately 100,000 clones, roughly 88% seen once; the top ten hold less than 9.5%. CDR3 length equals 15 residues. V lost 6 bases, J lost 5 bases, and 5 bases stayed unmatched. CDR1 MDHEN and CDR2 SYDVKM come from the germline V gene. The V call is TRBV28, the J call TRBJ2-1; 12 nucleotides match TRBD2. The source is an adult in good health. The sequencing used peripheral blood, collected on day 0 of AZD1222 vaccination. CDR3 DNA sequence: TGTGCCAGCAGACGACTAGCGGGGGCCGACAATGAGCAGTTCTTC. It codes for CASRRLAGADNEQFF.